This TCR beta chain was profiled in a study of CD8 T cells in Susac syndrome. TCR beta was sequenced from blood CD8+ and CD4+ T cells. FACS enriched CD8+ TEMRA cells, while bulk CD8+ and CD4+ were negatively isolated. Random hexamers were used to reverse transcribe the RNA input (roughly 0.5 to 1 ug). With immunoSEQ multiplex PCR, TCR beta CDR3 was amplified across 54 Vbeta and 13 Jbeta. A single record per CDR3 protein comes from TCRdb applying MiXCR to the immunoSEQ multiplex PCR reads. The sample shows about 160,000 distinct CDR3 sequences, around 93% of them seen only once. Findings and caveats of the study: A relatively small number of individuals underwent TCR sequencing and HLA analysis.

Germline V gives CDR1 SGDLS, CDR2 YYNGEE. Trimming took 3 bases from V and 1 from J; bases not matched to a gene: 4. CDR3 length: 17 residues. This clonotype appeared a single time. Its antigen is unidentified. The chain uses TRBV9 and TRBJ2-2; 12 bases match TRBD2. The material sequenced was CD4+ T cells from PBMCs. The sequence was collected from a human donor in good health. The CDR3 region has the DNA TGTGCCAGCAGCGGACTAGCGGGGGCGCTGAACACCGGGGAGCTGTTTTTT. This gives the protein CASSGLAGALNTGELFF.